This T cell receptor (beta chain) was captured by sequencing in a study of T cells in tuberculosis. Study background: T cells were selected with CD1B tetramers loaded with glucose monomycolate.

Data came from immunoSEQ multiplex PCR; TCRdb stores just in-frame clones and leaves some out. The table shows about 20,000 clones, with 80% to 90% occurring only once. Latent tuberculosis screening used tuberculin skin test and IGRA at entry. A remark on this clone: Its antigen is unknown.

Findings and caveats of the study: A GMM-specific repertoire classifier reached approximately 90% accuracy, AUROC 0.90. Samples were chosen by availability of cryopreserved specimens.

This TCR came from a donor between 10 and 29 years old with latent tuberculosis or without tuberculosis infection. The sequenced material came from PBMCs.

The CDR3 region is CASSPASRGFTYEQYF. The DNA for the CDR3 is TGTGCCAGCTCACCAGCCTCTCGGGGATTCACCTACGAGCAGTACTTC. This chain connects TRBV18 to TRBJ2-7, with D possibly TRBD2 on 5 matching bases. V was pared by 2 bases and J by 2 bases, with 16 bases between. There are 16 residues in the CDR3. Germline assignment: CDR1 KGHSH and CDR2 LQKENI.